This T cell receptor beta chain was observed in a study of blood T cell repertoires in COVID-19. The CDR3 runs 15 residues. Germline V gene lookup returns CDR1 GTSNPN and CDR2 SVGIG (reference sequence). With V trimmed by 2 bases and J by 1 base, 4 bases remained unmatched. Original data processing: From reference gene primer amplification, estimates of nucleated cell counts were derived. Repertoires were generated with immunoSEQ multiplex PCR, while TCRdb's copy carries only in-frame clones and drops some. V and J calls and clone size are as listed in that table; D and trimming were resolved from the DNA. The table has 250,000 to 300,000 clones, over 75% seen once.

This receptor was identified in a woman aged 60 to 75 with acute or convalescent COVID-19. The chain couples TRBV30 to TRBJ2-5, with 10 bases fitting TRBD2. The sequencing input was peripheral blood. The CDR3 DNA reads as TGTGCCTGGAGTCCAGGACTAGCGGCCCAAGAGACCCAGTACTTC. Translated: CAWSPGLAAQETQYF.